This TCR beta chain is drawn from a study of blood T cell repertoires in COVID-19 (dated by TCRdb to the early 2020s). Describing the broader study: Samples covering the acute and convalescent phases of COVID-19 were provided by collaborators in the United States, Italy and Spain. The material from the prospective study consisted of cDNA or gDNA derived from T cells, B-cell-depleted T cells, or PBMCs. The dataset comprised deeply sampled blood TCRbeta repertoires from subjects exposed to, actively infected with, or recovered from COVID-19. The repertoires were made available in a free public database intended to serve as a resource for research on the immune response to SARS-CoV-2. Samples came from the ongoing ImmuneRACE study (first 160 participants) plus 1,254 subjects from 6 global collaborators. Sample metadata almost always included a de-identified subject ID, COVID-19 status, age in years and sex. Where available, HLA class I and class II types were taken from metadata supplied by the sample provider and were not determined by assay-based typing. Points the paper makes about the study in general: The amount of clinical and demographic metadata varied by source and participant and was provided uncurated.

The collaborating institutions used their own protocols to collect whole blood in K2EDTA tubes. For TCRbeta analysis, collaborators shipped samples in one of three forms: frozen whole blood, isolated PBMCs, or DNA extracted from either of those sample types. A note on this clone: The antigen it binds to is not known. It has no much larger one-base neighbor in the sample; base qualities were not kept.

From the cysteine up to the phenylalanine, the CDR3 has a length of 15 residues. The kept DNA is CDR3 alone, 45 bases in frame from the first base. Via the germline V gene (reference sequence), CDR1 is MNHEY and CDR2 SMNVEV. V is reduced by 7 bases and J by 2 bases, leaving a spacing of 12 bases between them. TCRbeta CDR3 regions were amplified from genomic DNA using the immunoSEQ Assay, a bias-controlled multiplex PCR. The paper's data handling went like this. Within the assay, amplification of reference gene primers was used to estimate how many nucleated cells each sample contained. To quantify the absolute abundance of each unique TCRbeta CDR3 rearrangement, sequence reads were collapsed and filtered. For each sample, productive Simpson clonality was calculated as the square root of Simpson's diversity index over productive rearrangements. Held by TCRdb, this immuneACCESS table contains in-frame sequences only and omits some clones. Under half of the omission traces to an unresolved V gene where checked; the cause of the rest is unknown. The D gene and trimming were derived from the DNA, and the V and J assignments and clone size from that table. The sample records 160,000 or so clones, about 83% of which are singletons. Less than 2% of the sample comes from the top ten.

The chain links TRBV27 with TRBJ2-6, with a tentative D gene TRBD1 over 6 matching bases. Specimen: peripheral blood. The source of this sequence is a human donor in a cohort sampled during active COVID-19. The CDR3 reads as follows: CASTPQGPGANVLTF. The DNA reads TGTGCCAGCACTCCGCAGGGGCCTGGGGCCAACGTCCTGACTTTC.